This T cell receptor (beta chain) is drawn from a study of blood T cell repertoires in COVID-19. Study-wide background: The United States, Italy and Spain provided the acute and convalescent COVID-19 samples. PBMCs, B-cell-depleted T cells, or T cells provided the cDNA or gDNA that made up the material.

Authors' analysis steps: Nucleated cell counts were estimated from reference gene primer amplification. The data were produced by immunoSEQ multiplex PCR, yet TCRdb's version contains in-frame clones alone and is incomplete. The DNA gave D and trimming, while V, J and clone size come from that table. The top ten hold approximately 4% of the sample, which has approximately 150,000 clones, around 90% seen once. This CDR3 spans 13 amino acids. Germline-derived CDR1 and CDR2 are SGDLS and YYNGEE. V shed 2 bases and J shed 4 bases, with 6 bases lying between them. This rearrangement joins TRBV9 to TRBJ2-2; D uncertain. This sequence was found in a woman aged 40 to 50 who had been exposed to COVID-19. The sample was PBMCs or T cells enriched from blood (not recorded which). CDR3 in amino acids: CASSVRSTGELFF. The CDR3 DNA reads TGTGCCAGCAGCGTCCGGAGCACCGGGGAGCTGTTTTTT.